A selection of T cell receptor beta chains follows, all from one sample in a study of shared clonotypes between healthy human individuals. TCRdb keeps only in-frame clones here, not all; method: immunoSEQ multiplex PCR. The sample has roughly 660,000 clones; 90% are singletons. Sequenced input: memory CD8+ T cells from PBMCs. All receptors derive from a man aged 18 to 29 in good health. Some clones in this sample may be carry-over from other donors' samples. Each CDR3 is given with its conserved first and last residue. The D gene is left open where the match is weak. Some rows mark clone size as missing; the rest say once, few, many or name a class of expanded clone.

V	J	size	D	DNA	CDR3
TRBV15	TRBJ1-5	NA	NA	TGTGCCACCAGCAGAGCCGGAAATAGCAATCAGCCCCAGCATTTT	CATSRAGNSNQPQHF
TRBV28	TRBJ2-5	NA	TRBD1	TGTGCCAGAGGGATATTTGACAGGGGCCAAGAGACCCAGTACTTC	CARGIFDRGQETQYF
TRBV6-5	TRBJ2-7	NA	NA	TGTGCCAGCAGGACCGGGGCCTACGAGCAGTACTTC	CASRTGAYEQYF
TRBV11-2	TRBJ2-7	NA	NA	TGTGCCAGCAGCTTATCTTTCTTGGCCGCTCCCGAGCAGTACTTC	CASSLSFLAAPEQYF
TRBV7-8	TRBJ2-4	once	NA	TGTGCCAGCAGCTGGGGACCATCCCTAGCCAAAAACATTCAGTACTTC	CASSWGPSLAKNIQYF
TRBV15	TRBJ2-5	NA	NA	TGTGCCACCAGCAGAGATCCCCCTCTAGCTGCGGAGACCCAGTACTTC	CATSRDPPLAAETQYF
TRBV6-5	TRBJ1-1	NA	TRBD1	TGTGCCAGCAGAAAGACAGGGCGCGCTTTCTTT	CASRKTGRAFF
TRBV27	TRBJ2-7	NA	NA	TGTGCCAGCAGTCCATCGAGGGGGGAGGGCCTTATTTACGAGCAGTACTTC	CASSPSRGEGLIYEQYF
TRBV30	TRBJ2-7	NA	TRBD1	TGTGCCTGGAGTGAAGGGACAGTCTACGAGCAGTACTTC	CAWSEGTVYEQYF
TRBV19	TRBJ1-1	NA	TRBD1	TGTGCCAGTAGTATGACAGGGGCGGCGGAAGCTTTCTTT	CASSMTGAAEAFF
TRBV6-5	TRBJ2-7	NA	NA	TGTGCCAGCAGTTCCACCCTAGGGCGATACTACGAGCAGTACTTC	CASSSTLGRYYEQYF
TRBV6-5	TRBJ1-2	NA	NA	TGTGCCAGCAGTTACTCCACTGGCAACTATGGCTACACCTTC	CASSYSTGNYGYTF
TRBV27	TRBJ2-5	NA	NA	TGTGCCAGCAGTTTATCGAGCCGACACCAAGAGACCCAGTACTTC	CASSLSSRHQETQYF
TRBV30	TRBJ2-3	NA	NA	TGTGCCTGGAGTAGACTAGGAAACACAGATACGCAGTATTTT	CAWSRLGNTDTQYF
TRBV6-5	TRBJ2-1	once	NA	TGTGCCAGCAGTTTAGGACCGCCGGGTGAGCAGTTCTTC	CASSLGPPGEQFF
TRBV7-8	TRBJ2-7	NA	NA	TGTGCCAGCAGCTTAAAAGCGGCGTTCTACTACGAGCAGTACTTC	CASSLKAAFYYEQYF
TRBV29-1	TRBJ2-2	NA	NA	TGCAGCGTAGACACCGCGAGCACCGGGGAGCTGTTTTTT	CSVDTASTGELFF
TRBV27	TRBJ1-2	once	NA	TGTGCCAGCAGTCCCGTCTATGGCTATGGCTACACCTTC	CASSPVYGYGYTF
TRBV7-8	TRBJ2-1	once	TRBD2	TGTGCCAGCAGCGGCGTAGCGGGATTAGGCGATGAGCAGTTCTTC	CASSGVAGLGDEQFF
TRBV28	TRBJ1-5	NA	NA	TGTGCCAGCAGTTTTTTTTCGGGCTTTGGGGGTTCGCGTCAGCCCCAGCATTTT	CASSFFSGFGGSRQPQHF
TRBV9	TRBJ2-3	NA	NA	TGTGCCAGCAGCGTATCAGGGGTTGGAGATACGCAGTATTTT	CASSVSGVGDTQYF
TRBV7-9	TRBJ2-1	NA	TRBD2	TGTGCCAGCAGCATAACGACTAGCGGGAGAGCCCATGAGCAGTTCTTC	CASSITTSGRAHEQFF
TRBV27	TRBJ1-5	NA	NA	TGTGCCAGCAGTTTGCAGGCGGGCCAGCCCCAGCATTTT	CASSLQAGQPQHF
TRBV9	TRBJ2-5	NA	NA	TGTGCCAGCAGCGGTGAACAGGGTACCCAAGAGACCCAGTACTTC	CASSGEQGTQETQYF
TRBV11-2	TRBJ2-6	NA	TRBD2	TGTGCCAGCAGCTTAGTTGGGAGGGCGGTGGGGGCCAACGTCCTGACTTTC	CASSLVGRAVGANVLTF
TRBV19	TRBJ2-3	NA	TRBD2	TGTGCCAGTAGTGTACGGGGGGGGCGGCCAGATACGCAGTATTTT	CASSVRGGRPDTQYF
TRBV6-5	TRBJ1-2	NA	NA	TGTGCCAGCAGTTACGGTGGGGCAGGGGACTATGGCTACACCTTC	CASSYGGAGDYGYTF